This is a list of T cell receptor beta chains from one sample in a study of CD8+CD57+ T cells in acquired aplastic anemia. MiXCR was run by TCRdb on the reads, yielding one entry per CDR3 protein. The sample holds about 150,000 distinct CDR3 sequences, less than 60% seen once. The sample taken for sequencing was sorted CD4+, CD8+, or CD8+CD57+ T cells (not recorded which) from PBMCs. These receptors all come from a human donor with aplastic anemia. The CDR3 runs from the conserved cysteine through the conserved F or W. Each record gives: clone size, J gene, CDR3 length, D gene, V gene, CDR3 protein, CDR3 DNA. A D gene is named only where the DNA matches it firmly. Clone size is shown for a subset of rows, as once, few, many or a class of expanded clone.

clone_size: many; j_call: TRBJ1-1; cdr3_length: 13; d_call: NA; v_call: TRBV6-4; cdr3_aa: CASSEGVNTEAFF; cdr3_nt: TGTGCCAGCAGTGAAGGGGTGAACACTGAAGCTTTCTTT
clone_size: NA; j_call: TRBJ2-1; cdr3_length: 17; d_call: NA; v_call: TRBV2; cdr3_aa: CASSERIAGLNDNEQFF; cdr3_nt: TGTGCCAGCAGTGAAAGGATCGCAGGACTTAATGACAATGAGCAGTTCTTC
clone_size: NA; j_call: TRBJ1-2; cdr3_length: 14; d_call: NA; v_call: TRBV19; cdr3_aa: CASSIGAGFHGYTF; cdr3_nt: TGTGCCAGTAGTATTGGGGCAGGGTTCCATGGCTACACCTTC
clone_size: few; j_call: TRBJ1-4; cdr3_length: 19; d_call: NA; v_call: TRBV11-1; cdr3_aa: CASSPLEVAVGATNEKLFF; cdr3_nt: TGTGCCAGCAGCCCGCTCGAGGTTGCGGTGGGGGCAACTAATGAAAAACTGTTTTTT
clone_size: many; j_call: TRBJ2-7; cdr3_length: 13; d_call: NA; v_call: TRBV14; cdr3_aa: CASSQKQVYEQYF; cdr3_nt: TGTGCCAGCAGCCAGAAACAGGTCTACGAGCAGTACTTC
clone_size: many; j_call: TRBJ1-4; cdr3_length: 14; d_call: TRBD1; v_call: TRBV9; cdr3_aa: CASSAATGNEKLFF; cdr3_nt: TGTGCCAGCAGCGCGGCGACAGGGAACGAAAAACTGTTTTTT
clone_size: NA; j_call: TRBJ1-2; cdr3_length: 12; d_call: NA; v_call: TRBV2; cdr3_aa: CASTGQNYGYTF; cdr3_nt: TGTGCCAGCACCGGGCAAAACTATGGCTACACCTTC
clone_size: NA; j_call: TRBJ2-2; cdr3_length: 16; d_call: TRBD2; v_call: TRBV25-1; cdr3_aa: CASSPGLAGIGGELFF; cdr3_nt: TGTGCCAGCAGCCCCGGACTAGCGGGAATTGGCGGGGAGCTGTTTTTT
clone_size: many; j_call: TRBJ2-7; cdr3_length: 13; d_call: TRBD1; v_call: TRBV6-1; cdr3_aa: CASRGTGGYEQYF; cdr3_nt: TGTGCCAGCAGAGGGACAGGGGGCTACGAGCAGTACTTC
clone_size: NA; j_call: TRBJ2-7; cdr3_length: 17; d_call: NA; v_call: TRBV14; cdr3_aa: CASSLVQRVISTYEQYF; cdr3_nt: TGTGCCAGCAGCTTGGTCCAGCGGGTAATCTCGACCTACGAGCAGTACTTC
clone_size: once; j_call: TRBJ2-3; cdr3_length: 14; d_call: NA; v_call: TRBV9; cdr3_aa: CASSDYGGTDTQYF; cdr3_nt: TGTGCCAGCAGCGACTATGGGGGCACAGATACGCAGTATTTT
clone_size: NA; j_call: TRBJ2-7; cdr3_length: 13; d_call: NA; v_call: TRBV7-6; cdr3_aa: CASSQDGAYEQYF; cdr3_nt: TGCGCCAGCAGCCAAGATGGGGCCTACGAGCAGTACTTC
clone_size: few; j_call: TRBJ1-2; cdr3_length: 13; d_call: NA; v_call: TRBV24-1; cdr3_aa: CATSQQNNYGYTF; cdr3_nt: TGTGCCACCAGTCAACAGAATAACTATGGCTACACCTTC
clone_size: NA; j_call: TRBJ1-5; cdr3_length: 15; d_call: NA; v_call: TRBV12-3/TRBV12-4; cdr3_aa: CASSLGGLRGQPQHF; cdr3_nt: TGTGCCAGCAGTTTAGGCGGGTTAAGAGGACAGCCCCAGCATTTT
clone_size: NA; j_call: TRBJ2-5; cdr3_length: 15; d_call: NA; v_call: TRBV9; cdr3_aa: CASSTQGDGGETQYF; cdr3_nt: TGTGCCAGCAGCACCCAAGGGGACGGGGGCGAGACCCAGTACTTC
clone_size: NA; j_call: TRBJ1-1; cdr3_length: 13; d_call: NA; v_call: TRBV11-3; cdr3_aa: CASSSPTFSEAFF; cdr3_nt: TGTGCCAGCAGCTCTCCCACCTTCTCGGAAGCTTTCTTT
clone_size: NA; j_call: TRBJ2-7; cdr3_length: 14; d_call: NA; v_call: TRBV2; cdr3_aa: CASRTRGTTYEQYF; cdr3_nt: TGTGCCAGCAGGACTCGGGGGACGACCTACGAGCAGTACTTC
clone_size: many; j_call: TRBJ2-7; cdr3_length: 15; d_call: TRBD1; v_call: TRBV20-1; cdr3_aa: CSATLLGQGFYEQYF; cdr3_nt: TGCAGTGCAACTCTCCTGGGACAGGGGTTTTACGAGCAGTACTTC
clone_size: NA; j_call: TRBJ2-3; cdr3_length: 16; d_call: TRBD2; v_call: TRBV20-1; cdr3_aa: CSARVSGTLMVDTQYF; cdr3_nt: TGCAGTGCTAGAGTTAGCGGGACCCTTATGGTGGATACGCAGTATTTT
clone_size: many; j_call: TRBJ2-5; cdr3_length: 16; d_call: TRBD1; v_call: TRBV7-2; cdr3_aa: CASSRLTGLGEETQYF; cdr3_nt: TGTGCCAGCAGCAGACTGACAGGGCTCGGGGAGGAGACCCAGTACTTC
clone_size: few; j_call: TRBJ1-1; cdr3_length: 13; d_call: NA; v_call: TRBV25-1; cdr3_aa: CASSAQRNTEAFF; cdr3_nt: TGTGCCAGCAGTGCCCAGCGGAACACTGAAGCTTTCTTT
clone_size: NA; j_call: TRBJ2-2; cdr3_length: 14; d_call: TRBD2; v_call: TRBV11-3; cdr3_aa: CASSELTSGGGLFF; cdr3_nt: TGTGCCAGCAGTGAACTGACTAGCGGCGGGGGGCTGTTTTTT
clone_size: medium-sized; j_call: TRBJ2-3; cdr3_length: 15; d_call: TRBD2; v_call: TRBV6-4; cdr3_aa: CASSETAGGSDTQYF; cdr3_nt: TGTGCCAGCAGTGAGACAGCGGGGGGTTCAGATACGCAGTATTTT
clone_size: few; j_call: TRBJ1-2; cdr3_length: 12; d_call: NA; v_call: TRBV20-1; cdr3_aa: CSAEDRREGYTF; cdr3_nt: TGCAGTGCTGAAGACAGGAGAGAAGGCTACACCTTC
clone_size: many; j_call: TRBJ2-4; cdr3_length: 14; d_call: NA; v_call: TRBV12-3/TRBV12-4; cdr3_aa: CASSLGRDKNIQYF; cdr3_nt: TGTGCCAGCAGTTTAGGACGGGACAAAAACATTCAGTACTTC
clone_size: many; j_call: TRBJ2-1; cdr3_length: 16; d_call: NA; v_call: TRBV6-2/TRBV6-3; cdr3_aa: CASSYYDEGINNEQFF; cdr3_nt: TGTGCCAGCAGTTACTATGATGAGGGGATCAACAATGAGCAGTTCTTC